Shown below are 19 T cell receptor beta chains from a single sample sequenced in a study of early stage breast cancer tumors. Sequencing was performed with immunoSEQ multiplex PCR; in TCRdb, only in-frame clones are kept and a portion is missing. The repertoire holds tens of thousands of clones, with 70% to 80% as singletons. The source material was blood. Every receptor here comes from a person aged 50 to 59 with breast cancer.

The J gene is TRBJ2-5, the V gene TRBV6-1; 7 nucleotides agree with TRBD1. With V trimmed by 5 bases and J by 4 bases, 4 bases remained unmatched. Per germline, CDR1 MNHNS and CDR2 SASEGT. The CDR3 length is 13 residues. CDR3: CASSMYRGETQYF. DNA of the CDR3: TGTGCCAGCAGTATGTACAGGGGAGAGACCCAGTACTTC.

V is TRBV10-3 and J is TRBJ2-7; 11 bases agree with TRBD1. Losses at the gene ends were 6 bases for V and 7 bases for J; bases not matched to a gene: 17. The CDR3 length is 17 residues. Germline-derived CDR1 and CDR2 are ENHRY and SYGVKD. The CDR3 DNA is TGTGCCATCAGAGCGGGAGGTCGGACAGGGGGCCTGGGGGAGCAGTACTTC. Protein sequence: CAIRAGGRTGGLGEQYF.

The chain uses TRBV19 and TRBJ1-4; 9 positions agree with TRBD1. The length of the CDR3 is 16 residues. The trim removed 8 bases at V and 2 bases at J, leaving 9 bases unmatched. In germline, CDR1 is LNHDA, CDR2 SQIVND (reference sequence). The CDR3 sequence is CASRSGQGRTNEKLFF. The CDR3 nucleotides are TGTGCCAGTCGATCGGGACAGGGTCGCACTAATGAAAAACTGTTTTTT.

The genes are TRBV30 and TRBJ1-4, with D possibly TRBD1 on 5 matching bases. The CDR3 loop spans 13 amino acids. Germline loops: CDR1 GTSNPN, CDR2 SVGIG (reference sequence). The V end was cut by 3 bases, the J end by 4 bases, with 9 bases between. In DNA, the CDR3 is TGTGCCTGGAGCAGGGCCTTTAATGAAAAACTGTTTTTT. This encodes CAWSRAFNEKLFF. Using reference TRBV30 and TRBJ1-4 for the parts outside the CDR3, the full variable domain is SQTIHQWPATLVQPVGSPLSLECTVEGTSNPNLYWYRQAAGRGLQLLFYSVGIGQISSEVPQNLSASRPQDRQFILSSKKLLLSDSGFYLCAWSRAFNEKLFFGSGTQLSVL.

This rearrangement joins TRBV19 to TRBJ1-6; 7 bases are a match to TRBD1. This CDR3 spans 16 amino acids. The ends lost 4 bases at V and 7 bases at J; junction bases unmatched: 10. Germline V gene sequence: CDR1 LNHDA, CDR2 SQIVND (reference sequence). The CDR3 nucleotides read TGTGCCAGTAGTACCAACAGGGGCGCTGTGAATTCACCCCTCCACTTT. This gives the protein CASSTNRGAVNSPLHF.

This clone was picked up one time. This sequence joins TRBV6-5 and TRBJ1-2; tentatively, D is TRBD1 (6 bases). This CDR3 has 13 residues. Germline V CDR1 and CDR2: MNHEY, SVGAGI. Between the trimmed V and J ends, which lost 2 bases and 10 bases, there was a span of 14 bases. As DNA, the CDR3 is TGTGCCAGCAGTTACCGTGGAGGGGGGGACTACACCTTC. This codes for CASSYRGGGDYTF.

The chain recombines TRBV6-5 with TRBJ2-1; TRBD1 aligns across 10 bases. The CDR3 runs 15 residues. Germline values: CDR1 MNHEY, CDR2 SVGAGI. The V segment lost 4 bases and the J segment 7 bases; nucleotides outside the gene matches: 7. DNA of the CDR3: TGTGCCAGCAGTTGGCCGGGACAGGGGAAAAATGAGCAGTTCTTC. Protein product: CASSWPGQGKNEQFF.

The chain joins TRBV11-2 to TRBJ1-5, with TRBD1 matching over 10 bases. Trimming at V came to 3 bases and at J to 7 bases, leaving 6 bases not matched to a gene. The germline CDR1 and CDR2 sequences are SGHAT and FQNNGV. The length of the CDR3 is 15 residues. The CDR3 DNA is TGTGCCAGCAGCTTGACAGGGGGCACGAGCCAGCCCCAGCATTTT. This gives the protein CASSLTGGTSQPQHF.

This clone was detected only once. It may be a read error: a sequence one base away is much more abundant. J is TRBJ1-1 and V is TRBV7-3, with D tentatively TRBD1 (5 bases). Per germline, CDR1 SGHTA and CDR2 FQGTGA. CDR3 length equals 13 residues. Trimming took 4 bases from V and 0 from J, leaving 6 bases between them. Here the CDR3 DNA reads TGTGCCAGCAGCTCGACAGTGAACACTGAAGCTTTCTTT. Its translation: CASSSTVNTEAFF.

The gene calls are TRBV11-2 and TRBJ2-7; D perhaps matches TRBD2 (5 bases). The CDR3 has 15 residues. Germline CDR1 is SGHAT and CDR2 is FQNNGV. The V gene lost 5 bases and the J gene lost 2 bases, with 16 bases spanning the gap. CDR3 nucleotides: TGTGCCAGCAGCCCCGGGGTAGCCCCTACCTACGAGCAGTACTTC. Amino acids: CASSPGVAPTYEQYF.

The chain employs TRBV7-6 and TRBJ2-2; D uncertain. Trimming stripped 4 bases from V and 3 bases from J, with 18 bases between. Germline V gene data show CDR1 as SGHVS and CDR2 as FNYEAQ. This CDR3 has 17 residues. The CDR3 nucleotides are TGTGCCAGCAGCTCAAATACCGCTGACTTTGACACCGGGGAGCTGTTTTTT. Protein sequence: CASSSNTADFDTGELFF. Combining the CDR3 with reference TRBV7-6 and TRBJ2-2 gives the whole variable domain GAGVSQSPRYKVTKRGQDVALRCDPISGHVSLYWYRQALGQGPEFLTYFNYEAQQDKSGLPNDRFSAERPEGSISTLTIQRTEQRDSAMYRCASSSNTADFDTGELFFGEGSRLTVL.

This clone was counted between two and nine times. The chain links TRBV11-3 to TRBJ2-7; 13 positions agree with TRBD2. This CDR3 contains 15 residues. Germline CDR1 reads SGHNT; CDR2 reads YENEEA. J was trimmed by 4 bases and V by 5 bases; bases with no gene match: 5. The chain's CDR3 is CASSKLAGGAYEQYF. CDR3 coding DNA: TGTGCCAGCAGCAAACTAGCGGGAGGGGCATACGAGCAGTACTTC.

The chain couples TRBV15 to TRBJ1-2, with D possibly TRBD1 on 5 matching bases. The CDR3 loop spans 13 amino acids. Germline CDR1 reads LNHNV; CDR2 reads YYDKDF (reference sequence). V was clipped by 1 base and J by 8 bases, with 11 bases between them. In DNA form, the CDR3 reads TGTGCCACCAGCAGAGGAGGGGAGGACGGCTACACCTTC. Protein: CATSRGGEDGYTF. The whole variable domain, filled in from reference TRBV15 and TRBJ1-2, reads DAMVIQNPRYQVTQFGKPVTLSCSQTLNHNVMYWYQQKSSQAPKLLFHYYDKDFNNEADTPDNFQSRRPNTSFCFLDIRSPGLGDTAMYLCATSRGGEDGYTFGSGTRLTVV.

This clone came up a few times. The chain joins TRBV11-2 to TRBJ1-1; D is uncertain. Germline loops: CDR1 SGHAT, CDR2 FQNNGV. V was cut by 0 bases and J by 5 bases, with 7 bases left in between. This CDR3 contains 13 residues. In DNA form, the CDR3 reads TGTGCCAGCAGCTTAGAACGGGGTACTGAAGCTTTCTTT. Translated: CASSLERGTEAFF.

For the CDR3, the DNA is TGTGCCAGCAGCCTCCGGGGACTAGCGGGAGGAGTTAACGAGCAGTACTTC. Residues: CASSLRGLAGGVNEQYF. The V and J genes are TRBV11-1 and TRBJ2-7; TRBD2 agrees at 15 bases. The CDR3 totals 17 residues. The V segment lost 5 bases and the J segment 5 bases; nucleotides outside the gene matches: 10. Germline V gene sequence: CDR1 SGHAT, CDR2 FQDESV (reference sequence).

This clone was seen more than once but under ten times. The V call is TRBV7-6, the J call TRBJ2-1; 11 bases map to TRBD2. Germline CDR1 and CDR2: SGHVS and FNYEAQ. V shed 5 bases and J 3 bases; nucleotides not matched to a gene: 3. This CDR3 comprises 15 residues. CDR3 coding DNA: TGTGCCAGCAGCCACACTAGCGGGGGCTACAATGAGCAGTTCTTC. This encodes CASSHTSGGYNEQFF.

The chain has TRBV5-1 and TRBJ1-1; tentatively, D is TRBD1 (6 bases). The CDR3 loop spans 15 amino acids. V was cut by 5 bases and J by 1 base, with 15 bases left in between. Germline CDR1 is SGHRS and CDR2 is YFSETQ. CDR3 sequence reads: CASSRTASGNTEAFF. The CDR3 DNA reads TGCGCCAGCAGTAGGACAGCCTCTGGGAACACTGAAGCTTTCTTT.

The chain couples TRBV6-5 to TRBJ1-2; D gene uncertain. Looked up from germline, CDR1 is MNHEY and CDR2 is SVGAGI. CDR3 length equals 13 residues. Trimming pared 6 bases from V and 1 base from J, leaving 9 bases between. This CDR3 reads CASRPTINYGYTF. For the CDR3, the DNA is TGTGCCAGCAGACCAACAATTAACTATGGCTACACCTTC.

The chain couples TRBV10-1 to TRBJ1-2; possible D gene TRBD1, 6 bases. Germline CDR1 WNHNN, CDR2 SYGVQD (reference sequence). Trimming stripped 4 bases from V and 2 bases from J, with 8 bases between. This CDR3 has 13 residues. CDR3 DNA sequence: TGCGCCAGCAGTGTGGACAGAAACTATGGCTACACCTTC. It encodes CASSVDRNYGYTF.